This entry is about one T cell receptor (beta chain). Its antigen is not known. This entry is derived from a study of a mutant IDH1 vaccine in newly diagnosed glioma. Assay used: immunoSEQ multiplex PCR; TCRdb lists only in-frame clones, some missing. The table shows 60,000 or so clones, with around 82% occurring only once. This CDR3 region has 16 residues. CDR1 is SGHNT and CDR2 is YYREEE in the germline V gene (reference sequence). With 4 bases removed from V and 0 bases from J, the gap between germline ends came to 16 bases. As to time point: week 5, during vaccination. Each dose of the vaccine consisted of 300 ug of mutant IDH1 20-mer peptide, with topical imiquimod.

Sample: PBMCs, taken from a glioma patient whose treatment included an IDH1 peptide vaccine. The clonotype comes from a woman younger than 35 with glioma. Some clones in this sample may be carry-over from other donors' samples. This chain links TRBV5-4 with TRBJ1-2; a weak D match, TRBD1 (6 bases). The CDR3 loop is CASSIGQSLANYGYTF. The CDR3 DNA sequence: TGTGCCAGCAGCATAGGACAGTCCCTAGCTAACTATGGCTACACCTTC. The full variable domain, with the rest looked up from reference TRBV5-4 and TRBJ1-2, is ETGVTQSPTHLIKTRGQQVTLRCSSQSGHNTVSWYQQALGQGPQFIFQYYREEENGRGNFPPRFSGLQFPNYSSELNVNALELDDSALYLCASSIGQSLANYGYTFGSGTRLTVV.